This T cell receptor (beta chain) was obtained from a study of blood T cell repertoires in COVID-19. On the study more broadly: The cDNA or gDNA used as material had been derived from T cells, B-cell-depleted T cells, or PBMCs.

Original handling: Estimates of nucleated cell counts were drawn from the amplification of reference gene primers. The data were produced by immunoSEQ multiplex PCR, yet TCRdb's version contains in-frame clones alone and is incomplete. For V, J and clone size, that table is used; D and trimming come from the DNA. The sample records approximately 82,000 clones, approximately 80% being singletons. Per the germline V gene, CDR1 is SGHVS and CDR2 is FQNEAQ. CDR3 length: 15 amino acids. V was clipped by 5 bases and J by 4 bases, with 17 bases between them. This TCR derives from a woman aged 70-85 years with active or convalescent COVID-19. The sample taken for sequencing was peripheral blood. This chain links TRBV7-8 with TRBJ2-5; D gene uncertain. The CDR3 region has the DNA TGTGCCAGCAGCCTCTTTTTTGGGCCCCCAGAGACCCAGTACTTC. It specifies CASSLFFGPPETQYF.